The 31 T cell receptor beta chains presented below share a single source sample, sequenced in a study of Graves' ophthalmopathy and Graves' hyperthyroidism. RNA transcripts served as template for amplifying TCR beta CDR3 sequences. The authors performed first-round RT-PCR with HTBI primers and then a second-round multiplex PCR. Each CDR3 protein is one row after TCRdb ran MiXCR on the multiplex PCR reads. This sample has 150,000 to 200,000 distinct CDR3 sequences, with 39% found just once. The material sequenced was peripheral blood. The receptor source for this set is a man aged 25-45 years with Graves' ophthalmopathy.

Many counts were recorded for this clonotype. The genes are TRBV4-3 and TRBJ2-7; D is undetermined. The CDR3 length is 16 residues. From germline, CDR1 is LGHNA and CDR2 YSLEER. V was pared by 4 bases and J by 0 bases, with 16 bases between. The CDR3 coding sequence is TGCGCCAGCAGCCTAGGGTTGGCGGATAGCTCCTACGAGCAGTACTTC. Its translation: CASSLGLADSSYEQYF.

The chain links TRBV7-8 to TRBJ2-7; D ambiguous. V was shortened by 2 bases and J by 3 bases, with 8 bases between the two germline ends. Germline-derived CDR1 and CDR2 are SGHVS and FQNEAQ. The CDR3 has 13 amino acids. The CDR3 region has the DNA TGTGCCAGCAGCTTAAATGGCTACTACGAGCAGTACTTC. It encodes CASSLNGYYEQYF.

CDR3 amino acids: CASSLGRGDSPLHF. The CDR3 bases are TGTGCCAGCAGCTTAGGCCGTGGTGATTCACCCCTCCACTTT. The chain uses TRBV7-2 and TRBJ1-6; D is unresolved. The CDR3 contains 14 residues. Trimming pared 1 base from V and 8 bases from J, leaving 9 bases between. Per the germline V gene, CDR1 is SGHTA and CDR2 is FQGNSA.

This clonotype was observed many times. The genes are TRBV2 and TRBJ2-5; no definite D call. This CDR3 contains 12 residues. V lost 6 bases, J lost 1 base, and 6 bases lay in between. Germline-derived CDR1 and CDR2 are SNHLY and FYNNEI. The CDR3: CASSRTQETQYF. Written as DNA, the CDR3 is TGTGCCAGCAGCCGGACCCAAGAGACCCAGTACTTC.

This clonotype was seen just once. V usage is TRBV20-1 and J usage is TRBJ1-5; D remains ambiguous. Trimming removed 0 bases at V and 4 bases at J, with 10 bases between. The CDR3 contains 14 residues. CDR1 DFQATT and CDR2 SNEGSKA come from the germline V gene (reference sequence). The DNA of the CDR3 is TGCAGTGCTAGAGATGCCAGGAAGAATCAGCCCCAGCATTTT. Protein product: CSARDARKNQPQHF.

The chain couples TRBV27 to TRBJ1-6; 9 bases agree with TRBD1. Germline V gives CDR1 MNHEY, CDR2 SMNVEV (reference sequence). The CDR3 extends over 15 amino acids. V gave up 7 bases and J gave up 1 base; unmatched junction bases: 2. The CDR3 here is CASIGQGSYNSPLHF. The CDR3 region has the DNA TGTGCCAGCATCGGACAGGGGTCCTATAATTCACCCCTCCACTTT.

This chain joins TRBV30 and TRBJ2-4; TRBD1 agrees at 7 bases. CDR3 length: 12 residues. J gave up 6 bases and V 3 bases, and 2 bases lay outside the gene matches. Germline V gives CDR1 GTSNPN, CDR2 SVGIG (reference sequence). Written as DNA, the CDR3 is TGTGCCTGGAGGGGACAGCTAAACATTCAGTACTTC. This gives the protein CAWRGQLNIQYF. Full variable domain (remainder filled in from reference TRBV30 and TRBJ2-4): SQTIHQWPATLVQPVGSPLSLECTVEGTSNPNLYWYRQAAGRGLQLLFYSVGIGQISSEVPQNLSASRPQDRQFILSSKKLLLSDSGFYLCAWRGQLNIQYFGAGTRLSVL.

This clonotype was counted ten times or more. V usage is TRBV6-1 and J usage is TRBJ2-5, with TRBD1 matching over 9 bases. Losses at the gene ends were 4 bases for V and 5 bases for J; bases not matched to a gene: 8. Germline CDR1 reads MNHNS; CDR2 reads SASEGT. The CDR3 is made up of 15 amino acids. This chain's CDR3 is CASSVSGTGRETQYF. CDR3 DNA sequence: TGTGCCAGCAGTGTCTCCGGGACAGGGAGGGAGACCCAGTACTTC.

The V call is TRBV6-2 or TRBV6-3, the J call TRBJ1-5; possibly TRBD1 for D (6 bases). V was trimmed by 2 bases and J by 1 base, leaving 18 bases between them. This CDR3 comprises 18 residues. Germline V lookup: CDR1 MNHEY, CDR2 SVGEGT. For the CDR3, the DNA is TGTGCCAGCAGTTACCTCGAGGGGGGCGCCTGGAGCAATCAGCCCCAGCATTTT. This gives the protein CASSYLEGGAWSNQPQHF.

This sequence joins TRBV6-1 and TRBJ1-1, with D hard to call. CDR3 length: 13 residues. Germline values: CDR1 MNHNS, CDR2 SASEGT. Trimming left V 4 bases short and J 5 bases short, with 11 bases between. This CDR3 reads CASSARRGTEAFF. CDR3 in DNA: TGTGCCAGCAGTGCCAGGCGGGGAACTGAAGCTTTCTTT.

The chain carries TRBV7-2 and TRBJ2-7; no firm D call. Per the germline V gene, CDR1 is SGHTA and CDR2 is FQGNSA. The CDR3 has 12 residues. Trimming shortened V by 4 bases and J by 7 bases, and 11 bases separated the two germline ends. CDR3 loop: CASSSPRREQYF. CDR3 coding DNA: TGTGCCAGCAGCTCCCCCCGACGAGAGCAGTACTTC.

This clonotype came up many times. The chain carries TRBV11-2 and TRBJ2-2, with D possibly matching TRBD2 (5 bases). Trimming took off 8 bases at V and 1 base at J, with 17 bases between the two ends. Germline lookup yields CDR1 SGHAT and CDR2 FQNNGV. The CDR3 contains 16 residues. This CDR3 is CASSSRGNENTGELFF. For the CDR3, the DNA is TGTGCCAGCTCCTCCCGGGGTAACGAGAACACCGGGGAGCTGTTTTTT.

This chain joins TRBV20-1 and TRBJ2-7, with 7 positions matching TRBD2. Trimming at V came to 3 bases and at J to 4 bases, leaving 6 bases not matched to a gene. CDR1 is DFQATT, CDR2 SNEGSKA, per germline (reference sequence). The CDR3 spans 13 residues. CDR3: CSARASGGYEQYF. In DNA, the CDR3 is TGCAGTGCTAGGGCTAGCGGAGGGTACGAGCAGTACTTC.

The chain uses TRBV7-2 and TRBJ2-5; D is uncertain. Germline loops: CDR1 SGHTA, CDR2 FQGNSA. The V end was cut by 5 bases, the J end by 7 bases, with 17 bases between. The CDR3 consists of 14 residues. CDR3 bases: TGTGCCAGCAGCCCAACCGCTAACCTCCCGACCCAGTACTTC. Residues: CASSPTANLPTQYF. The whole variable domain, filled in from reference TRBV7-2 and TRBJ2-5, reads GAGVSQSPSNKVTEKGKDVELRCDPISGHTALYWYRQSLGQGLEFLIYFQGNSAPDKSGLPSDRFSAERTGGSVSTLTIQRTQQEDSAVYLCASSPTANLPTQYFGPGTRLLVL.

The rearrangement links TRBV11-2 to TRBJ2-7; D perhaps matches TRBD1 (6 bases). Germline CDR1 and CDR2: SGHAT and FQNNGV. Trimming removed 0 bases at V and 5 bases at J, with 14 bases between. The CDR3 is 15 amino acids. The DNA for the CDR3 is TGTGCCAGCAGCTTAGACCTGGGGGCTCTGAACGAGCAGTACTTC. Its translation is CASSLDLGALNEQYF.

V is TRBV6-5 and J is TRBJ2-7; D tentatively fits TRBD1 or TRBD2 (7 bases each). Trimming left V 4 bases short and J 6 bases short, with 16 bases between. The CDR3 is 14 amino acids. Germline CDR1 reads MNHEY; CDR2 reads SVGAGI. CDR3 amino acids: CASSLMGRGGEQYF. The CDR3 nucleotides are TGTGCCAGCAGTTTAATGGGCAGGGGGGGCGAGCAGTACTTC.

This clonotype was seen ten or more times. This chain uses TRBV24-1 with TRBJ2-5; D not resolved. CDR1 is KGHDR, CDR2 SFDVKD, per germline. Trimming pared 0 bases from V and 7 bases from J, leaving 5 bases between. The length of the CDR3 is 12 residues. The CDR3 sequence is CATSDLLGTQYF. For the CDR3, the DNA is TGTGCCACCAGTGATTTGCTCGGGACCCAGTACTTC.

This clonotype showed up just once. The chain has TRBV6-1 and TRBJ1-1; D call uncertain. Trimming took 4 bases from V and 0 from J, leaving 9 bases between them. In germline, CDR1 is MNHNS, CDR2 SASEGT. The CDR3 contains 14 residues. CDR3 in amino acids: CASSGISMNTEAFF. Written as DNA, the CDR3 is TGTGCCAGCAGTGGGATCTCGATGAACACTGAAGCTTTCTTT.

This clonotype was found many times. The rearrangement uses TRBV7-8 and TRBJ1-5, with 9 bases lining up with TRBD1. With V trimmed by 3 bases and J by 10 bases, 13 bases remained unmatched. The CDR3 length is 16 residues. The germline gives CDR1 SGHVS, CDR2 FQNEAQ. The chain's CDR3 is CASSFEAGTGSFPQHF. The CDR3 DNA follows: TGTGCCAGCAGCTTCGAAGCCGGGACAGGGTCGTTCCCCCAGCATTTT. The variable domain in full, completed from reference TRBV7-8 and TRBJ1-5, reads GAGVSQSPRYKVAKRGQDVALRCDPISGHVSLFWYQQALGQGPEFLTYFQNEAQLDKSGLPSDRFFAERPEGSVSTLKIQRTQQEDSAVYLCASSFEAGTGSFPQHFGDGTRLSIL.

This clonotype was observed a few times. V gene TRBV6-1 combines with J gene TRBJ1-2, with a tentative D call TRBD1 (5 bases). Per germline, CDR1 MNHNS and CDR2 SASEGT. Between the trimmed V and J ends, which lost 5 bases and 4 bases, there was a span of 11 bases. The CDR3 totals 13 residues. CDR3 sequence reads: CASSRDGTYGYTF. For the CDR3, the DNA is TGTGCCAGCAGTCGGGACGGAACCTATGGCTACACCTTC.

This clonotype was detected ten times or more. The CDR3 nucleotides read TGCGCCAGCAGCCAAGAGGTTACTCTCTGCGCCTATGGCTACACCTTC. Amino acid sequence: CASSQEVTLCAYGYTF. This chain connects TRBV4-1 to TRBJ1-2, with D uncertain. Per germline, CDR1 MGHRA and CDR2 YSYEKL. The CDR3 is 16 amino acids. The V gene lost 0 bases and the J gene lost 4 bases, with 15 bases spanning the gap.

The chain carries TRBV6-2 or TRBV6-3 and TRBJ2-7, with D unresolved. This CDR3 comprises 12 residues. Germline-derived CDR1 and CDR2 are MNHEY and SVGEGT. The V end lost 1 base, the J end lost 5 bases, and 6 bases lay between the germline ends. DNA of the CDR3: TGTGCCAGCAGTTACTTTAGGAACGAGCAGTACTTC. This encodes CASSYFRNEQYF.

The sample holds many counts of this clonotype. The rearrangement uses TRBV7-3 and TRBJ2-5; D is undetermined. Germline-derived CDR1 and CDR2 are SGHTA and FQGTGA. The CDR3 extends over 13 amino acids. V was trimmed by 5 bases and J by 1 base, leaving 8 bases between them. The DNA for the CDR3 is TGTGCCAGCAGCCCCCACGCCCAAGAGACCCAGTACTTC. The encoded protein is CASSPHAQETQYF.

This chain connects TRBV6-5 to TRBJ1-2; D unresolved. The germline V gene has CDR1 MNHEY and CDR2 SVGAGI. Trimming took off 0 bases at V and 4 bases at J, with 12 bases between the two ends. The CDR3 consists of 15 residues. The CDR3 nucleotides read TGTGCCAGCAGTTACTCGAAGCAGGAGTCCTATGGCTACACCTTC. It specifies CASSYSKQESYGYTF.

The table lists this clonotype with many counts. This rearrangement joins TRBV7-2 to TRBJ2-7, with D unclear. The CDR3 has 12 amino acids. V lost 5 bases and J 0 bases, leaving 5 bases between the germline ends. Germline loops: CDR1 SGHTA, CDR2 FQGNSA. Here the CDR3 reads CASSPRSYEQYF. In DNA, the CDR3 is TGTGCCAGCAGCCCCCGCTCCTACGAGCAGTACTTC.

Many counts were recorded for this clonotype. The genes are TRBV20-1 and TRBJ1-5, with D possibly matching TRBD1 (5 bases). The CDR3 spans 18 residues. CDR1 is DFQATT, CDR2 SNEGSKA, per germline (reference sequence). The germline V and J ends were trimmed by 0 bases and 5 bases, with 23 bases remaining between them. CDR3 sequence: CSARDVSRVLGGDQPQHF. In nucleotides, the CDR3 is TGCAGTGCTAGAGATGTTTCCAGGGTATTGGGGGGTGATCAGCCCCAGCATTTT.

V and J are TRBV28 and TRBJ1-1, with a tentative D call TRBD1 (5 bases). Per the germline V gene, CDR1 is MDHEN and CDR2 is SYDVKM. V lost 6 bases to trimming and J lost 4 bases, with 21 bases between them. The CDR3 spans 16 residues. CDR3 residues: CASSPRGNPWVTEAFF. CDR3 sequence (DNA): TGTGCCAGCAGCCCAAGGGGAAACCCCTGGGTCACTGAAGCTTTCTTT.

The chain has TRBV28 and TRBJ2-7; 9 bases fit TRBD1. The CDR3 totals 15 residues. In germline, CDR1 is MDHEN, CDR2 SYDVKM. V shed 6 bases, J shed 3 bases, and the junction held 9 bases outside the gene matches. In DNA, the CDR3 is TGTGCCAGCAGGCCCCAAACAGGGGGCGTCTACGAGCAGTACTTC. As protein: CASRPQTGGVYEQYF.

There are many counts of this clonotype. The chain recombines TRBV7-2 with TRBJ1-3, with D tentatively TRBD1 (6 bases). This CDR3 has 15 amino acids. CDR1 is SGHTA, CDR2 FQGNSA, per germline. The ends were cut back, 4 bases at V and 1 base at J, with 11 bases in the middle. CDR3 sequence (DNA): TGTGCCAGCAGCTGGGACATTCAATCTGGAAACACCATATATTTT. Its protein product is CASSWDIQSGNTIYF.

This clonotype has at least ten counts. The chain combines TRBV30 with TRBJ2-7; D is possibly TRBD1 or TRBD2 (6 bases each). V was clipped by 2 bases and J by 4 bases, with 15 bases between them. The V gene's germline CDR1 is GTSNPN and CDR2 SVGIG (reference sequence). CDR3 length: 14 residues. CDR3 sequence (DNA): TGTGCCTGGAGTTGGGGGCGGGAAGGGTACGAGCAGTACTTC. Translated, it gives CAWSWGREGYEQYF.

The chain uses TRBV6-1 and TRBJ2-2; D possibly corresponds to TRBD2 (5 bases). With 6 bases removed from V and 1 base from J, the gap between germline ends came to 9 bases. There are 14 residues in the CDR3. Germline V lookup: CDR1 MNHNS, CDR2 SASEGT. The CDR3 DNA follows: TGTGCCAGCAGGACTAACGTGAACACCGGGGAGCTGTTTTTT. Translating gives CASRTNVNTGELFF.